This T cell receptor (beta chain) originates from a study of cytomegalovirus exposure and HLA in healthy donors. Overall study context: The roughly 700 first-cohort repertoires shared a platform with the approximately 120 validation repertoires, as reported in a later analysis.

Measured with immunoSEQ multiplex PCR; TCRdb has only the in-frame clones, and not every one. The data contain approximately 80,000 clones, over 85% of them singletons. This CDR3 comprises 15 residues. Germline V gene data show CDR1 as SSHAT and CDR2 as FNYEAQ (reference sequence). About this clone: At one end, the junction sequence differs from germline, possibly due to a read error.

The chain couples TRBV7-7 to TRBJ2-3; TRBD2 matches at 8 bases. This TCR derives from a woman under 40 in good health and CMV-seronegative. The sample was PBMCs. The CDR3, as DNA: TGTGCTAGCAGCTCGGGGACTAGTGACACAGATACGCAGTATTTT. This translates into CASSSGTSDTDTQYF.